These T cell receptor beta chains were read from a single sample in a study of radiation and T cells in renal cell carcinoma. Repertoires were generated with immunoSEQ multiplex PCR, while TCRdb's copy carries only in-frame clones and drops some. The sample yields 150,000 or so clones, approximately 90% seen once. The sample consisted of blood, taken from a patient whose treatment included radiotherapy and nephrectomy. Every receptor here comes from a woman in her 70s with renal cell carcinoma. Each CDR3 is given with its conserved first and last residue. Each record gives: CDR3 DNA, CDR3 protein, V gene, CDR3 length, clone size, J gene, D gene. The D gene is left open where the match is weak. Clone size, where shown, is once, few, many, or a class for clones that have expanded.

CDR3nt: TGTGCCAGCAGTTCCTTCCCCTTCGGCGGGGACAGACACTACGAGCAGTACTTC
CDR3aa: CASSSFPFGGDRHYEQYF
v_gene: TRBV7-9
len: 18
abundance: NA
j_gene: TRBJ2-7
d_gene: NA

CDR3nt: TGTGCCAGCAGCCCCAGGGGCGCCACAGATACGCAGTATTTT
CDR3aa: CASSPRGATDTQYF
v_gene: TRBV11-2
len: 14
abundance: once
j_gene: TRBJ2-3
d_gene: NA

CDR3nt: TGTGCCAGCAGCAGAATGGGACAGGGCCCGGAAAAACTGTTTTTT
CDR3aa: CASSRMGQGPEKLFF
v_gene: TRBV7-9
len: 15
abundance: NA
j_gene: TRBJ1-4
d_gene: TRBD1

CDR3nt: TGTGCCAGCAGCCAGACTCAGGGATTTCGTAATTCACCCCTCCACTTT
CDR3aa: CASSQTQGFRNSPLHF
v_gene: TRBV4-2
len: 16
abundance: NA
j_gene: TRBJ1-6
d_gene: NA

CDR3nt: TGCAGCGTTGCACAGACGAATAGCAATCAGCCCCAGCATTTT
CDR3aa: CSVAQTNSNQPQHF
v_gene: TRBV29-1
len: 14
abundance: NA
j_gene: TRBJ1-5
d_gene: NA

CDR3nt: TGTGCCATCAGACGGGAGGGTGAAGGTCAGCCCCAGCATTTT
CDR3aa: CAIRREGEGQPQHF
v_gene: TRBV10-3
len: 14
abundance: NA
j_gene: TRBJ1-5
d_gene: NA

CDR3nt: TGTGCCACCAGCTTTTTTAGTGACAGAATAAGCAATCAGCCCCAGCATTTT
CDR3aa: CATSFFSDRISNQPQHF
v_gene: TRBV15
len: 17
abundance: few
j_gene: TRBJ1-5
d_gene: NA

CDR3nt: TGTGCCAGCAGTTACGATGGAGGGGGGAATCAGCCCCAGCATTTT
CDR3aa: CASSYDGGGNQPQHF
v_gene: TRBV6-6
len: 15
abundance: NA
j_gene: TRBJ1-5
d_gene: NA

CDR3nt: TGCGCCAGCAGAATGGGGACAGACTATGGCTACACCTTC
CDR3aa: CASRMGTDYGYTF
v_gene: TRBV5-1
len: 13
abundance: NA
j_gene: TRBJ1-2
d_gene: TRBD1

CDR3nt: TGTGCCAGTAATGAAGGGGCCCGGCAGCCCCAGCATTTT
CDR3aa: CASNEGARQPQHF
v_gene: TRBV19
len: 13
abundance: NA
j_gene: TRBJ1-5
d_gene: NA

CDR3nt: TGTGCCAGCAGTTTACGGACAGTCGGGAATGAAAAACTGTTTTTT
CDR3aa: CASSLRTVGNEKLFF
v_gene: TRBV28
len: 15
abundance: once
j_gene: TRBJ1-4
d_gene: NA

CDR3nt: TGTGCCAGCAGTTTATCGGGGTCGGAGCCCCAGCATTTT
CDR3aa: CASSLSGSEPQHF
v_gene: TRBV28
len: 13
abundance: NA
j_gene: TRBJ1-5
d_gene: NA

CDR3nt: TGTGCCAGCAGCGCAACCCGCTCCCGAGAGACCCAGTACTTC
CDR3aa: CASSATRSRETQYF
v_gene: TRBV14
len: 14
abundance: NA
j_gene: TRBJ2-5
d_gene: NA

CDR3nt: TGTGCCAGCAGCGGACAGGGAATGGATGGCTACACCTTC
CDR3aa: CASSGQGMDGYTF
v_gene: TRBV7-2
len: 13
abundance: NA
j_gene: TRBJ1-2
d_gene: TRBD1

CDR3nt: TGTGCCACCAGCAGGGGCGGGGGGACCACCGGGGAGCTGTTTTTT
CDR3aa: CATSRGGGTTGELFF
v_gene: TRBV15
len: 15
abundance: NA
j_gene: TRBJ2-2
d_gene: TRBD2

CDR3nt: TGTGCCAGCAGCTTAGAAGGGACAGGACCTCAGTACATTCAGTACTTC
CDR3aa: CASSLEGTGPQYIQYF
v_gene: TRBV7-2
len: 16
abundance: NA
j_gene: TRBJ2-4
d_gene: TRBD1

CDR3nt: TGTGCCAGCAGTTCCCCCCCGGGACAGGGCAACTACGAGCAGTACTTC
CDR3aa: CASSSPPGQGNYEQYF
v_gene: TRBV28
len: 16
abundance: NA
j_gene: TRBJ2-7
d_gene: TRBD1

CDR3nt: TGTGCCAGCAGTGAGGGACTAGCGGGGGCGAACATTCAGTACTTC
CDR3aa: CASSEGLAGANIQYF
v_gene: TRBV2
len: 15
abundance: NA
j_gene: TRBJ2-4
d_gene: TRBD2

CDR3nt: TGTGCCAGCAGCTTAGGGACTAAAGAGACCCAGTACTTC
CDR3aa: CASSLGTKETQYF
v_gene: TRBV7-2
len: 13
abundance: once
j_gene: TRBJ2-5
d_gene: NA

CDR3nt: TGTGCCTGGATTCCCAGGTTCGGGGGGAACTACGAGCAGTACTTC
CDR3aa: CAWIPRFGGNYEQYF
v_gene: TRBV30
len: 15
abundance: NA
j_gene: TRBJ2-7
d_gene: TRBD2

CDR3nt: TGTGCCAGTAGTTTAGGACTAGCGGGGACCCAAGAGACCCAGTACTTC
CDR3aa: CASSLGLAGTQETQYF
v_gene: TRBV19
len: 16
abundance: NA
j_gene: TRBJ2-5
d_gene: TRBD2

CDR3nt: TGTGCCAGCAGTGATCGAAGAGAGTACCAGTTCTTC
CDR3aa: CASSDRREYQFF
v_gene: TRBV2
len: 12
abundance: NA
j_gene: TRBJ2-1
d_gene: NA

CDR3nt: TGTGCCAGCAGGACCGGGACAGGGAGGGAGACCCAGTACTTC
CDR3aa: CASRTGTGRETQYF
v_gene: TRBV2
len: 14
abundance: NA
j_gene: TRBJ2-5
d_gene: TRBD1

CDR3nt: TGTGCCAGCAGCTTAGGTCTAGGGACAGGGGTCTCCAATGAGCAGTTCTTC
CDR3aa: CASSLGLGTGVSNEQFF
v_gene: TRBV7-2
len: 17
abundance: once
j_gene: TRBJ2-1
d_gene: TRBD1

CDR3nt: TGCGCCAGCAGCCAAGAATACGGAGTCGGCACTGAAGCTTTCTTT
CDR3aa: CASSQEYGVGTEAFF
v_gene: TRBV4-1
len: 15
abundance: NA
j_gene: TRBJ1-1
d_gene: NA